This T cell receptor beta chain comes out of a study of blood T cells in healthy people across ages. Next came a second PCR, run for about 7 to 12 cycles, which used a sample-barcoded 5' primer along with a J-beta primer mix. MiXCR, applied by TCRdb to the 5' RACE reads, yields one record per CDR3 protein. The sample lists 1,500,000 or so distinct CDR3 sequences; 35% to 45% were seen once. The V gene end was trimmed by 4 bases and the J gene end by 4 bases; junction bases not matched to a gene: 6. The CDR3 runs 15 residues. Per the germline V gene, CDR1 is MNHNS and CDR2 is SASEGT. The chain carries TRBV6-1 and TRBJ1-2; 10 positions agree with TRBD1. The TCR was taken from a woman in her late teens or twenties in good health. Source material: blood. The CDR3 DNA follows: TGTGCCAGCAGTGCGGGGACAGGGGACCTCTATGGCTACACCTTC. It is translated as CASSAGTGDLYGYTF.